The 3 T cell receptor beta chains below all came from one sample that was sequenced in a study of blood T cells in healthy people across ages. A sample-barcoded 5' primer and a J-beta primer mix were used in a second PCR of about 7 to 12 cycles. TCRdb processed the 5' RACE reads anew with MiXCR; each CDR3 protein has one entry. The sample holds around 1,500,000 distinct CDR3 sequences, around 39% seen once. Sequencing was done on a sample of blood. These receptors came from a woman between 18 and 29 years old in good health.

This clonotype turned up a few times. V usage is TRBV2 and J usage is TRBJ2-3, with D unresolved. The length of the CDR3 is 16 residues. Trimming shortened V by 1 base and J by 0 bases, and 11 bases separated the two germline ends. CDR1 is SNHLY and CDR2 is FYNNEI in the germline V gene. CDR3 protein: CASSEEESTSTDTQYF. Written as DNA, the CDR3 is TGTGCCAGCAGTGAAGAGGAGTCAACTAGCACAGATACGCAGTATTTT.

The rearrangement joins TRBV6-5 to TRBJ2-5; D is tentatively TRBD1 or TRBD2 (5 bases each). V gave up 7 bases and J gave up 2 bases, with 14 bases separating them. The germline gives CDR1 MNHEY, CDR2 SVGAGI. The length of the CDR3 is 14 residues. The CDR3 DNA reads TGTGCCAGCACCGAGAGGGGAGAGCAAGAGACCCAGTACTTC. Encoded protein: CASTERGEQETQYF.

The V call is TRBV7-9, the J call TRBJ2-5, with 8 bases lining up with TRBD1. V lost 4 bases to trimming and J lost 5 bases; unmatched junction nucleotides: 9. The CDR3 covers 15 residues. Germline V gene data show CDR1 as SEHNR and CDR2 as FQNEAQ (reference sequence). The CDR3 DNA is TGTGCCAGCAGCTCGCTACAGGGGGGAAGGGAGACCCAGTACTTC. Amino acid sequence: CASSSLQGGRETQYF.